The 29 T cell receptor beta chains in this list originate from one sample, sequenced in a study of naive and memory T cell subsets. The SP2 primer and nested alpha and beta constant region primers amplified ligated cDNA in four rounds. MiXCR, applied by TCRdb to the UMI-ligation and nested PCR reads, yields one record per CDR3 protein. The sample holds around 25,000 distinct CDR3 sequences; nearly 6% are singletons and the top ten take approximately 5.7%. Treatment of the sample: skin biopsy from PPD injection site in Mantoux-positive individual. An oligonucleotide containing a UMI was ligated to the 3' end of TCR cDNA. Sample: skin, taken from a tuberculin skin test site. The source is an adult in good health.

The V gene is TRBV6-2 or TRBV6-3, the J gene TRBJ1-5; no firm D call. V lost 6 bases, J lost 4 bases, and 16 bases lay in between. Germline loops: CDR1 MNHEY, CDR2 SVGEGT. The CDR3 sequence is 15 residues long. CDR3 sequence (DNA): TGTGCCAGCAGACCCGGGAGTAGGCTTAATCAGCCCCAGCATTTT. It encodes CASRPGSRLNQPQHF.

This clonotype was recorded many times. The chain links TRBV20-1 to TRBJ1-1; D is perhaps TRBD1 (6 bases). This CDR3 is built from 13 residues. With 4 bases removed from V and 1 base from J, the gap between germline ends came to 10 bases. CDR1 is DFQATT, CDR2 SNEGSKA, per germline (reference sequence). DNA of the CDR3: TGCAGTGCTAATACAGGGAAGAACACTGAAGCTTTCTTT. Translating gives CSANTGKNTEAFF.

This clonotype occurred many times. The chain combines TRBV2 with TRBJ2-5; 7 positions agree with TRBD1. The V gene's germline CDR1 is SNHLY and CDR2 FYNNEI. J was trimmed by 2 bases and V by 0 bases; bases with no gene match: 15. CDR3 length equals 19 residues. The DNA for the CDR3 is TGTGCCAGCAGTGAAGCGAAGGGACAGTTCGGTGGCCTTCAAGAGACCCAGTACTTC. Translating it yields CASSEAKGQFGGLQETQYF.

The table lists this clonotype with a few counts. The chain has TRBV20-1 and TRBJ2-5, with a tentative D call TRBD2 (5 bases). Per germline, CDR1 DFQATT and CDR2 SNEGSKA (reference sequence). Trimming removed 3 bases at V and 5 bases at J, with 19 bases between. The CDR3 runs to 15 residues. CDR3 region: CSASPRRPGGETQYF. DNA of the CDR3: TGCAGTGCTAGTCCCAGGAGACCCGGCGGGGAGACCCAGTACTTC.

This clonotype appeared a few times. The rearrangement links TRBV5-5 to TRBJ2-2; the D gene is possibly TRBD2 (5 bases). Germline CDR1 SGHKS, CDR2 YYEKEE (reference sequence). This CDR3 contains 15 residues. V was clipped by 0 bases and J by 4 bases, with 10 bases between them. CDR3 residues: CASSLGAGSTGELFF. CDR3 nucleotides: TGTGCCAGCAGCTTGGGGGCTGGGAGCACCGGGGAGCTGTTTTTT.

This clonotype is categorized as medium-sized. The chain couples TRBV6-5 to TRBJ2-6; 13 bases are shared with TRBD2. The CDR3 is 19 amino acids. Germline V gives CDR1 MNHEY, CDR2 SVGAGI. V lost 4 bases and J lost 0; bases outside the gene matches: 6. CDR3 DNA sequence: TGTGCCAGCAGTTCAGGGGGACTAGCGGGGCCCTCTGGGGCCAACGTCCTGACTTTC. Translation: CASSSGGLAGPSGANVLTF.

This clonotype was picked up a small number of times. The chain carries TRBV7-2 and TRBJ1-1, with a possible D match to TRBD1 (5 bases). This CDR3 contains 18 residues. Germline V gives CDR1 SGHTA, CDR2 FQGNSA. Between the trimmed V and J ends, which lost 1 base and 3 bases, there was a span of 21 bases. CDR3 DNA: TGTGCCAGCAGCTTAGGGGTTTTGGCAGGGAGGGTGGACACTGAAGCTTTCTTT. This gives the protein CASSLGVLAGRVDTEAFF.

A note on this clonotype: Because it lacks the conserved phenylalanine or tryptophan at the end, this CDR3 is likely a read error. The gene calls are TRBV3-1 and TRBJ2-7; 11 bases match TRBD2. Germline V lookup: CDR1 LGHDT, CDR2 YNNKEL (reference sequence). V was clipped by 1 base and J by 9 bases; unmatched bases: 8. The CDR3 totals 15 residues. CDR3 protein: CASSQVQLAGDRQYL. In nucleotides, the CDR3 is TGTGCCAGCAGCCAAGTACAACTAGCGGGGGACCGGCAGTACCTC.

The sample holds many counts of this clonotype. V is TRBV9 and J is TRBJ2-1, with 14 positions matching TRBD2. Trimming cost V 3 bases and J 8 bases; bases outside gene matches: 10. Germline assignment: CDR1 SGDLS and CDR2 YYNGEE. The CDR3 has 17 amino acids. The CDR3 loop reads CASSAGTSGRLADEQFF. CDR3 nucleotides: TGTGCCAGCAGCGCCGGGACTAGCGGGAGATTGGCGGATGAGCAGTTCTTC.

The genes are TRBV7-6 and TRBJ2-1, with TRBD2 as a possible D gene (5 bases). Trimming stripped 1 base from V and 5 bases from J, with 15 bases between. Germline CDR1 SGHVS, CDR2 FNYEAQ. CDR3 length: 16 residues. The CDR3 reads CASSLVWLAAHNEQFF. CDR3 coding DNA: TGTGCCAGCAGCTTAGTGTGGCTAGCAGCTCACAATGAGCAGTTCTTC.

Ten or more counts support this clonotype. The J gene is TRBJ2-3, the V gene TRBV19; TRBD2 is a possible D gene (6 bases). The CDR3 is made up of 15 amino acids. Trimming took 5 bases from V and 2 from J, leaving 14 bases between them. CDR1 is LNHDA, CDR2 SQIVND, per germline (reference sequence). The CDR3 spells CASSPAGSYTDTQYF. The CDR3 bases are TGTGCCAGTAGTCCTGCCGGGAGCTACACAGATACGCAGTATTTT.

This clonotype has at least ten counts. The chain combines TRBV7-9 with TRBJ1-2; D unresolved. The V and J ends lost 10 bases and 4 bases respectively, with 22 bases between them. The CDR3 length is 15 residues. Germline CDR1 reads SEHNR; CDR2 reads FQNEAQ (reference sequence). The CDR3 DNA reads as TGTGCCACCGCTCCCTCACGGAGCGAGACCTATGGCTACACCTTC. It is translated as CATAPSRSETYGYTF. Variable domain in full (rest from reference TRBV7-9 and TRBJ1-2): DTGVSQNPRHKITKRGQNVTFRCDPISEHNRLYWYRQTLGQGPEFLTYFQNEAQLEKSRLLSDRFSAERPKGSFSTLEIQRTEQGDSAMYLCATAPSRSETYGYTFGSGTRLTVV.

The table lists this clonotype with many counts. CDR3 sequence reads: CASSFSGDSYEQYF. In nucleotides, the CDR3 is TGTGCCAGCAGTTTTTCGGGGGATTCCTACGAGCAGTACTTC. V and J are TRBV12-3 or TRBV12-4 and TRBJ2-7; perhaps TRBD2 as D (6 bases). The CDR3 totals 14 residues. V was trimmed by 3 bases and J by 1 base, leaving 10 bases between them.

This clonotype was seen at least ten times. The J gene is TRBJ2-5, the V gene TRBV6-5; no clear D. Trimming pared 0 bases from V and 4 bases from J, leaving 9 bases between. This CDR3 has 14 residues. The germline V gene encodes CDR1 MNHEY and CDR2 SVGAGI. Written as DNA, the CDR3 is TGTGCCAGCAGTTACTCGACTTTGCGAGAGACCCAGTACTTC. Protein sequence: CASSYSTLRETQYF.

The sample holds many counts of this clonotype. The V call is TRBV7-2, the J call TRBJ2-1, with TRBD2 matching 9 bases. J gave up 7 bases and V 5 bases, and 15 bases lay outside the gene matches. Germline CDR1 reads SGHTA; CDR2 reads FQGNSA. The CDR3 has 17 amino acids. This CDR3 reads CASSLRGGAGGRNEQFF. The CDR3 bases are TGTGCCAGCAGCCTACGGGGGGGAGCGGGAGGTCGAAATGAGCAGTTCTTC.

The gene calls are TRBV9 and TRBJ1-2; 8 bases align to TRBD1. The trim removed 4 bases at V and 4 bases at J, leaving 9 bases unmatched. Germline CDR1 reads SGDLS; CDR2 reads YYNGEE. This CDR3 has 15 amino acids. CDR3 protein: CASSSDRGWVYGYTF. DNA for the CDR3: TGTGCCAGCAGCAGTGACAGGGGTTGGGTCTATGGCTACACCTTC.

This clonotype was observed at least ten times. The CDR3 DNA sequence: TGTGCCAGCTCCCCTGCCCCCACGAATTCCCCTGGGGCCAACGTCCTGACTTTC. It encodes CASSPAPTNSPGANVLTF. The chain recombines TRBV18 with TRBJ2-6; D unresolved. Germline V gene data show CDR1 as KGHSH and CDR2 as LQKENI. This CDR3 has 18 residues. Trimming took 6 bases from V and 2 from J, leaving 20 bases between them.

The gene calls are TRBV2 and TRBJ2-1; 8 positions match TRBD1. Germline CDR1 SNHLY, CDR2 FYNNEI. This CDR3 region has 18 residues. V lost 0 bases and J lost 8; bases outside the gene matches: 15. CDR3 protein: CASSEALQGAASRDEQFF. The CDR3 bases are TGTGCCAGCAGTGAAGCGCTTCAGGGGGCAGCCTCAAGGGATGAGCAGTTCTTC.

V usage is TRBV20-1 and J usage is TRBJ1-5; tentatively, D is TRBD1 (6 bases). This CDR3 has 16 amino acids. Germline V CDR1 and CDR2: DFQATT, SNEGSKA (reference sequence). V was pared by 0 bases and J by 7 bases, with 19 bases between. The CDR3 DNA follows: TGCAGTGCTAGAGATGGGGGCGGGGCGGCCCAGCAGCCCCAGCATTTT. Amino acids: CSARDGGGAAQQPQHF.

There are many counts of this clonotype. V and J are TRBV28 and TRBJ2-1; TRBD2 aligns across 14 bases. V was clipped by 4 bases and J by 7 bases; unmatched bases: 6. Germline V gene data show CDR1 as MDHEN and CDR2 as SYDVKM. This CDR3 is built from 16 residues. CDR3 coding DNA: TGTGCCAGCAGTTCCCGGACTAGCGGGAGGTTTAATGAGCAGTTCTTC. It yields the protein CASSSRTSGRFNEQFF.

This clonotype was counted only a few times. The CDR3: CASSSPYEAFF. As DNA, the CDR3 is TGTGCCAGCAGCTCTCCTTATGAAGCTTTCTTT. This chain joins TRBV7-2 and TRBJ1-1; D is uncertain. Germline lookup yields CDR1 SGHTA and CDR2 FQGNSA. This CDR3 spans 11 amino acids. V lost 4 bases, J lost 7 bases, and 7 bases lay in between.

The gene calls are TRBV7-3 and TRBJ2-5, with TRBD1 matching 7 bases. The CDR3 is 13 residues long. Germline CDR1 and CDR2: SGHTA and FQGTGA. The trim removed 2 bases at V and 3 bases at J, leaving 0 bases unmatched. The CDR3 reads CASSLDREETQYF. The CDR3 DNA is TGTGCCAGCAGCTTAGACAGGGAAGAGACCCAGTACTTC.

This clonotype occurred many times. This rearrangement joins TRBV5-6 to TRBJ2-7; 7 positions match TRBD1. CDR1 SGHDT and CDR2 YYEEEE come from the germline V gene. V shed 4 bases and J 5 bases; nucleotides not matched to a gene: 9. CDR3 length equals 14 residues. The CDR3 DNA is TGTGCCAGCAGCCGGGACAGCATATGGCACGAGCAGTACTTC. Its protein product is CASSRDSIWHEQYF.

This clonotype has ten or more counts. This chain's CDR3 is CASSQALVRDGEQYF. The CDR3 coding sequence is TGCGCCAGCAGCCAAGCCCTGGTTCGAGACGGCGAGCAGTACTTC. This sequence joins TRBV4-1 and TRBJ2-7; no firm D call. The germline V gene has CDR1 MGHRA and CDR2 YSYEKL. This CDR3 is built from 15 residues. V was pared by 1 base and J by 6 bases, with 16 bases between.

This clonotype has just a few counts. V gene TRBV13 combines with J gene TRBJ2-1; D possibly matches TRBD1 or TRBD2 (5 bases each). V was pared by 5 bases and J by 0 bases, with 17 bases between. This CDR3 has 17 amino acids. Germline V gene sequence: CDR1 PRHDT, CDR2 FYEKMQ (reference sequence). The CDR3 reads CASSHQTGTPSYNEQFF. CDR3 in DNA: TGTGCCAGCAGCCACCAAACCGGGACCCCCTCCTACAATGAGCAGTTCTTC.

J is TRBJ2-7 and V is TRBV20-1, with 11 bases that match TRBD2. Germline values: CDR1 DFQATT, CDR2 SNEGSKA (reference sequence). The CDR3 loop spans 15 amino acids. V lost 3 bases to trimming and J lost 2 bases; unmatched junction nucleotides: 6. This CDR3 reads CSARSGTSGAYEQYF. The CDR3 nucleotides are TGCAGTGCTAGGAGCGGGACTAGCGGAGCCTACGAGCAGTACTTC.

Judged by abundance, this clonotype is medium-sized. The genes are TRBV28 and TRBJ2-2; D possibly corresponds to TRBD2 (7 bases). V was trimmed by 8 bases and J by 7 bases, leaving 20 bases between them. This CDR3 spans 15 amino acids. Looked up from germline, CDR1 is MDHEN and CDR2 is SYDVKM. CDR3: CASGLYGGRSGELFF. CDR3 nucleotide sequence: TGTGCCAGCGGTCTCTACGGGGGGCGTAGCGGGGAGCTGTTTTTT.

This clonotype was seen at least ten times. The chain carries TRBV12-3 or TRBV12-4 and TRBJ1-2, with D uncertain. The germline V and J ends were trimmed by 6 bases and 3 bases, with 14 bases remaining between them. The CDR3 loop spans 14 amino acids. This CDR3 is CASRNSGSHYGYTF. CDR3 nucleotides: TGTGCCAGCAGGAACTCCGGGTCCCACTATGGCTACACCTTC.

At least ten counts were recorded for this clonotype. The chain joins TRBV2 to TRBJ2-2, with 11 nucleotides matching TRBD2. V shed 7 bases and J 9 bases; nucleotides not matched to a gene: 13. CDR3 length: 16 residues. CDR1 is SNHLY, CDR2 FYNNEI, per germline. CDR3 loop: CASTPTPTSGSRELFF. The CDR3 DNA reads TGTGCCAGCACCCCTACCCCCACTAGCGGGAGCCGGGAGCTGTTTTTT.